The clone carrying this TCR beta chain was picked up many times. Its antigen is still unknown. The sample belongs to a study of T cells in Graves' hyperthyroidism and ophthalmopathy. The source material, RNA transcripts, was used to amplify TCR beta CDR3 regions. HTBI primers were used for first-round RT-PCR of the TCR CDR3. MiXCR was run by TCRdb on the multiplex PCR reads, yielding one entry per CDR3 protein. The table shows about 560,000 distinct CDR3 sequences, with 16% occurring only once. Germline CDR1 reads SGHAT; CDR2 reads FQNNGV. This CDR3 region has 15 residues. V was shortened by 8 bases and J by 4 bases, with 17 bases between the two germline ends. Study-level findings and limits: Most thyroid clonotypes expanded above 0.001 appeared in blood too. Through a model of 13 V-J features, ophthalmopathy was separated from stable hyperthyroidism. The model foresaw ophthalmopathy a median around 6 months prior to onset.

V is TRBV11-2 and J is TRBJ1-4; TRBD1 might be the D (5 bases). The TCR comes from a woman younger than 30 with Graves' hyperthyroidism. Sequenced: blood. CDR3 in DNA: TGTGCCAGCCGCCCCCTCGGGACTCGTAATGAAAAACTGTTTTTT. It encodes CASRPLGTRNEKLFF.